This T cell receptor (beta chain) was recovered during a study of OX40 agonist ivuxolimab in advanced cancers. Overall study context: The patients received ivuxolimab by intravenous route every 2 weeks at 0.01 to 10 mg/kg.

The repertoire was sequenced with immunoSEQ multiplex PCR; TCRdb's copy has only in-frame clones and lacks some. The table shows about 15,000 clones, with around 80% occurring only once. The germline V gene has CDR1 PRHDT and CDR2 FYEKMQ (reference sequence). V shed 7 bases, J shed 2 bases, and the junction held 4 bases outside the gene matches. This CDR3 is 15 amino acids long. This chain joins TRBV13 and TRBJ2-2; 10 bases line up with TRBD1. The sample consisted of CD4+ or CD8+ T cells sorted from blood, taken in a trial of the OX40 agonist ivuxolimab. This TCR derives from an adult with an advanced solid tumor such as melanoma, head and neck, liver or kidney cancer. This CDR3 reads CASTLTGGNTGELFF. The DNA for the CDR3 is TGTGCCAGCACCCTGACAGGGGGCAACACCGGGGAGCTGTTTTTT.